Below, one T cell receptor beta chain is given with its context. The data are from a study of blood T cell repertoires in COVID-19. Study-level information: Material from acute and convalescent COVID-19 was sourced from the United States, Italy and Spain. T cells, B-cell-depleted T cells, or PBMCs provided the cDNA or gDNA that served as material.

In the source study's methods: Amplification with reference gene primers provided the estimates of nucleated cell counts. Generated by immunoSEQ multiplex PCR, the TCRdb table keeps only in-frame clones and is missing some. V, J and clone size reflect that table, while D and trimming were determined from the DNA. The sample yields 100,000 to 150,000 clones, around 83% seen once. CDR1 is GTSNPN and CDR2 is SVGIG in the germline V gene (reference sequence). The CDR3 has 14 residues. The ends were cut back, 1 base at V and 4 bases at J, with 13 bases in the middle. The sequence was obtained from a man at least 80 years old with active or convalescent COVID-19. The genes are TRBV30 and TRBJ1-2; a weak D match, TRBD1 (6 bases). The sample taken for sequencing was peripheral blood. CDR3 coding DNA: TGTGCCTGGAGTGAAGGACAGCCCCCCTATGGCTACACCTTC. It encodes CAWSEGQPPYGYTF. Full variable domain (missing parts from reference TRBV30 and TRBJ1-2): SQTIHQWPATLVQPVGSPLSLECTVEGTSNPNLYWYRQAAGRGLQLLFYSVGIGQISSEVPQNLSASRPQDRQFILSSKKLLLSDSGFYLCAWSEGQPPYGYTFGSGTRLTVV.